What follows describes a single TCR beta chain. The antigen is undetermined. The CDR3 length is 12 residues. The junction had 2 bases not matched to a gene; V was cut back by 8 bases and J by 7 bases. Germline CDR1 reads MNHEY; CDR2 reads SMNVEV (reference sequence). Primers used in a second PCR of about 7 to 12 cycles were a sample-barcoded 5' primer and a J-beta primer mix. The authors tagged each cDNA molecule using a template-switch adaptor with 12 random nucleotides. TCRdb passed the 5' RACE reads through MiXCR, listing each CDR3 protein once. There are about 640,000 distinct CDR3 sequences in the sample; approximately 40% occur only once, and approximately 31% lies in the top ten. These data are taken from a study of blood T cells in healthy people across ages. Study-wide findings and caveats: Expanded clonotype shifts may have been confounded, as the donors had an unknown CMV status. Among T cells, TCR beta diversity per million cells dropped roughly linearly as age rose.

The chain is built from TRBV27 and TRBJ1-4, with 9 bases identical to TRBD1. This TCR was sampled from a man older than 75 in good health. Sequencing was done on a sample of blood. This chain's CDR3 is CASGDRAEKLFF. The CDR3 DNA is TGTGCCAGCGGGGACAGGGCTGAAAAACTGTTTTTT.